These 25 T cell receptor beta chains share one sample of origin, sequenced in a study of graft-versus-host responses after intestinal transplantation. Some clones are missing from TCRdb's copy, which holds only in-frame ones; the method was immunoSEQ multiplex PCR. Of 86,000 or so clones listed, about nine tenths were seen once; the top ten hold approximately 5.6%. For these TCRs, the target antigens are not known. The sample here was unstimulated CD8+ T cells sorted from spleen or lymph node cells, taken before intestinal transplant. These receptors were taken from a human donor who received an intestinal transplant.

This sequence joins TRBV5-6 and TRBJ2-1; D call uncertain. There are 13 residues in the CDR3. The germline CDR1 and CDR2 sequences are SGHDT and YYEEEE. Trimming took 2 bases from V and 5 from J, leaving 8 bases between them. As DNA, the CDR3 is TGTGCCAGCAGCTTCGGAAGCGACAATGAGCAGTTCTTC. Its protein product is CASSFGSDNEQFF. Together with reference TRBV5-6 and TRBJ2-1, the CDR3 gives the full variable domain: DAGVTQSPTHLIKTRGQQVTLRCSPKSGHDTVSWYQQALGQGPQFIFQYYEEEERQRGNFPDRFSGHQFPNYSSELNVNALLLGDSALYLCASSFGSDNEQFFGPGTRLTVL.

V gene TRBV11-2 combines with J gene TRBJ2-5; the D gene is possibly TRBD1 (7 bases). V lost 4 bases to trimming and J lost 5 bases, with 17 bases between them. This CDR3 has 15 residues. Germline values: CDR1 SGHAT, CDR2 FQNNGV. The CDR3 sequence: CASSWGDSVAETQYF. The CDR3 DNA is TGTGCCAGCAGCTGGGGGGACAGTGTGGCGGAGACCCAGTACTTC.

The chain has TRBV9 and TRBJ1-4; no clear D gene. The V gene lost 3 bases and the J gene lost 0 bases, with 9 bases spanning the gap. In germline, CDR1 is SGDLS, CDR2 YYNGEE. The CDR3 length is 15 residues. The CDR3 nucleotides read TGTGCCAGCAGCGCCTCGGGGTCAACTAATGAAAAACTGTTTTTT. The encoded protein is CASSASGSTNEKLFF.

The genes are TRBV5-4 and TRBJ2-7; D is possibly TRBD1 (6 bases). CDR3 length: 12 amino acids. Germline values: CDR1 SGHNT, CDR2 YYREEE (reference sequence). V gave up 2 bases and J gave up 6 bases, with 9 bases separating them. CDR3: CASSLGQLEQYF. The CDR3 DNA sequence: TGTGCCAGCAGCTTAGGACAGCTCGAGCAGTACTTC.

Written as DNA, the CDR3 is TGTGCCAGCAGCTTAATTCCAGACCCCAGCGGGGAGCTGTTTTTT. Its protein is CASSLIPDPSGELFF. This chain uses TRBV7-3 with TRBJ2-2; D is unclear. The CDR3 runs to 15 residues. V lost 1 base to trimming and J lost 7 bases, with 13 bases between them. Per the germline V gene, CDR1 is SGHTA and CDR2 is FQGTGA.

The V call is TRBV6-1, the J call TRBJ2-3, with a tentative D call TRBD2 (7 bases). The V gene's germline CDR1 is MNHNS and CDR2 SASEGT. The CDR3 spans 13 residues. Deletions cut 8 bases from V and 2 bases from J, with 11 bases between. CDR3: CASGGALTDTQYF. In nucleotides, the CDR3 is TGTGCCAGCGGGGGGGCTCTCACAGATACGCAGTATTTT.

This chain uses TRBV6-5 with TRBJ2-3; TRBD2 agrees at 15 bases. The CDR3 sequence is 15 residues long. Germline assignment: CDR1 MNHEY and CDR2 SVGAGI. The ends lost 5 bases at V and 4 bases at J; junction bases unmatched: 1. The CDR3 is CASSGTSGGPDTQYF. The CDR3 nucleotides are TGTGCCAGCAGTGGGACTAGCGGGGGGCCAGATACGCAGTATTTT.

V and J are TRBV6-5 and TRBJ2-7; the D is unclear. This CDR3 contains 11 residues. Germline-derived CDR1 and CDR2 are MNHEY and SVGAGI. The V end was cut by 10 bases, the J end by 3 bases, with 10 bases between. The CDR3 DNA is TGTGCCACCCACGACAACTACGAGCAGTACTTC. The encoded protein is CATHDNYEQYF.

V and J are TRBV7-6 and TRBJ2-1, with 12 nucleotides matching TRBD2. V trimming: 5 bases; J trimming: 6 bases; junction bases outside the gene matches: 11. Germline V CDR1 and CDR2: SGHVS, FNYEAQ. The CDR3 is 17 residues long. CDR3 DNA: TGTGCCAGCAGCAAAGACCCTAGCGGGGGGGCTCTCAATGAGCAGTTCTTC. Its protein product is CASSKDPSGGALNEQFF.

The genes are TRBV6-5 and TRBJ1-1; 9 bases match TRBD1. The CDR3 covers 16 residues. Germline CDR1 MNHEY, CDR2 SVGAGI. V lost 2 bases and J lost 5; bases outside the gene matches: 9. Here the CDR3 reads CASSYKQGAEWTEAFF. The CDR3 DNA is TGTGCCAGCAGTTACAAACAGGGGGCCGAATGGACTGAAGCTTTCTTT.

V usage is TRBV7-3 and J usage is TRBJ1-1; D not resolved. Germline V gene data show CDR1 as SGHTA and CDR2 as FQGTGA. The CDR3 has 13 residues. Trimming cost V 6 bases and J 1 base, with 9 bases left between them. The CDR3 nucleotides are TGTGCCAGCAGGCGGTGGGGGAACACTGAAGCTTTCTTT. Residues: CASRRWGNTEAFF.

The chain couples TRBV9 to TRBJ1-3, with D perhaps matching TRBD1 (5 bases). CDR1 is SGDLS and CDR2 is YYNGEE in the germline V gene. Trimming left V 0 bases short and J 9 bases short, with 13 bases between. The CDR3 consists of 14 residues. CDR3 sequence reads: CASSVGGEGPTIYF. The CDR3 coding sequence is TGTGCCAGCAGCGTAGGGGGGGAGGGCCCCACCATATATTTT.

The chain combines TRBV15 with TRBJ1-4, with 9 bases identical to TRBD1. CDR3 length equals 16 residues. The germline CDR1 and CDR2 sequences are LNHNV and YYDKDF (reference sequence). V dropped 5 bases and J dropped 0; count of bases not matched to a gene: 4. The CDR3 bases are TGTGCCACCAGCGGGGACAGGGCTGCAACTAATGAAAAACTGTTTTTT. Translating gives CATSGDRAATNEKLFF.

V is TRBV2 and J is TRBJ2-1; no clear D gene. V lost 6 bases and J 4 bases, leaving 4 bases between the germline ends. The CDR3 spans 11 residues. CDR1 and CDR2 from the germline V gene are SNHLY and FYNNEI. The DNA of the CDR3 is TGTGCCAGCAGGGCTTACAATGAGCAGTTCTTC. Protein product: CASRAYNEQFF.

The rearrangement uses TRBV7-2 and TRBJ2-7; 7 bases are shared with TRBD2. Germline CDR1 is SGHTA and CDR2 is FQGNSA. There are 14 residues in the CDR3. V lost 5 bases, J lost 3 bases, and 7 bases stayed unmatched. CDR3 DNA: TGTGCCAGCAGCACTCCGGGAGGACTCTACGAGCAGTACTTC. Translating gives CASSTPGGLYEQYF. Looking up the rest from reference TRBV7-2 and TRBJ2-7 gives the full variable domain: GAGVSQSPSNKVTEKGKDVELRCDPISGHTALYWYRQSLGQGLEFLIYFQGNSAPDKSGLPSDRFSAERTGGSVSTLTIQRTQQEDSAVYLCASSTPGGLYEQYFGPGTRLTVT.

The chain carries TRBV7-9 and TRBJ2-6; D remains unclear. The V end lost 1 base, the J end lost 0 bases, and 16 bases lay between the germline ends. The CDR3 contains 19 residues. CDR1 SEHNR and CDR2 FQNEAQ come from the germline V gene (reference sequence). The CDR3 loop is CASSLVGFRFNSGANVLTF. The DNA of the CDR3 is TGTGCCAGCAGCTTAGTTGGGTTCAGGTTCAACTCTGGGGCCAACGTCCTGACTTTC.

This clone was picked up one time. The V call is TRBV4-1, the J call TRBJ2-4, with D perhaps matching TRBD1 (5 bases). The CDR3 spans 16 residues. The V end was cut by 4 bases, the J end by 3 bases, with 16 bases between. Germline V gene data show CDR1 as MGHRA and CDR2 as YSYEKL. The CDR3 sequence is CASSRIVWGSKNIQYF. CDR3 coding DNA: TGCGCCAGCAGCCGCATAGTTTGGGGCAGCAAAAACATTCAGTACTTC.

CDR3 nucleotide sequence: TGTGTCAGAAGCTTAGGGGGGTCCCCCCTGGTTGGCTACACCTTC. Translation: CVRSLGGSPLVGYTF. V and J are TRBV7-5 and TRBJ1-2. TRBV7-5 is recorded as a pseudogene. The CDR3 has 15 amino acids.

CDR3 sequence reads: CASSLGDRGNNQPQHF. The CDR3 bases are TGTGCCAGCAGCTTAGGGGACAGGGGTAACAATCAGCCCCAGCATTTT. J is TRBJ1-5 and V is TRBV7-2; 10 positions match TRBD1. Germline CDR1 and CDR2: SGHTA and FQGNSA. Trimming cost V 1 base and J 3 bases; bases outside gene matches: 3. This CDR3 has 16 amino acids.

This chain uses TRBV5-1 with TRBJ2-2; D might be TRBD2 (5 bases). V lost 6 bases to trimming and J lost 5 bases, with 14 bases between them. CDR1 and CDR2 (germline): SGHRS, YFSETQ. The CDR3 has 14 amino acids. The CDR3 spells CASNLAMGTGELFF. CDR3 nucleotides: TGCGCCAGCAACCTAGCTATGGGTACCGGGGAGCTGTTTTTT.

V is TRBV27 and J is TRBJ2-7; 8 positions match TRBD1. The CDR3 is 14 residues long. Per the germline V gene, CDR1 is MNHEY and CDR2 is SMNVEV (reference sequence). V trimming: 4 bases; J trimming: 6 bases; junction bases outside the gene matches: 8. The CDR3 DNA follows: TGTGCCAGCAGTTCTTACCTAACAGGGGGCGAGCAGTACTTC. Its translation is CASSSYLTGGEQYF.

The gene calls are TRBV11-1 and TRBJ2-7; D is uncertain. Looked up from germline, CDR1 is SGHAT and CDR2 is FQDESV (reference sequence). The length of the CDR3 is 14 residues. The V end was cut by 1 base, the J end by 0 bases, with 7 bases between. CDR3 residues: CASSLVDTSYEQYF. The CDR3 DNA follows: TGTGCCAGCAGCTTAGTAGACACCTCCTACGAGCAGTACTTC.

The chain joins TRBV30 to TRBJ2-7; 7 bases fit TRBD1. V lost 2 bases, J lost 2 bases, and 3 bases stayed unmatched. Germline V gene data show CDR1 as GTSNPN and CDR2 as SVGIG (reference sequence). The CDR3 is 13 amino acids. The CDR3, as DNA: TGTGCCTGGAGTCGGGACAGAGCCTACGAGCAGTACTTC. This gives the protein CAWSRDRAYEQYF.

The chain uses TRBV5-6 and TRBJ2-5, with D perhaps TRBD1 (6 bases). From germline, CDR1 is SGHDT and CDR2 YYEEEE. Trimming removed 0 bases from V and 5 bases from J, with 8 bases in between. This CDR3 has 13 amino acids. DNA for the CDR3: TGTGCCAGCAGCTTGGGGACAGCGGAGACCCAGTACTTC. This gives the protein CASSLGTAETQYF. Full variable domain (rest looked up from reference TRBV5-6 and TRBJ2-5): DAGVTQSPTHLIKTRGQQVTLRCSPKSGHDTVSWYQQALGQGPQFIFQYYEEEERQRGNFPDRFSGHQFPNYSSELNVNALLLGDSALYLCASSLGTAETQYFGPGTRLLVL.

The chain recombines TRBV19 with TRBJ1-5; D gene unclear. V shed 5 bases and J shed 4 bases, with 15 bases lying between them. CDR3 length: 15 residues. In germline, CDR1 is LNHDA, CDR2 SQIVND (reference sequence). CDR3 amino acids: CASSWRGSGNQPQHF. The CDR3 nucleotides are TGTGCCAGTAGTTGGCGGGGTTCTGGGAATCAGCCCCAGCATTTT.